Presented here are 15 T cell receptor beta chains from one specimen sequenced in a study of blood T cell repertoires in COVID-19. Profiled with immunoSEQ multiplex PCR; TCRdb holds only in-frame clones, not every one. The table lists about 110,000 clones, under 85% of them singletons, with 11% to 15% in the top ten. Sequenced input: peripheral blood. The origin of the receptors is an older woman with acute or convalescent COVID-19.

The J gene is TRBJ2-2, the V gene TRBV5-1; TRBD2 matches at 8 bases. CDR1 is SGHRS, CDR2 YFSETQ, per germline. The J segment lost 3 bases and the V segment lost 4 bases, leaving 8 bases of the junction unmatched. CDR3 length: 16 amino acids. The CDR3 DNA follows: TGCGCCAGCAGCCCAGGACTAGCTCCTCACACCGGGGAGCTGTTTTTT. This codes for CASSPGLAPHTGELFF.

This clone was detected only a few times. The chain is built from TRBV10-1 and TRBJ2-1; D might be TRBD2 (5 bases). The CDR3 sequence is 12 residues long. The germline V and J ends were trimmed by 2 bases and 10 bases, with 9 bases remaining between them. CDR1 and CDR2 from the germline V gene are WNHNN and SYGVQD (reference sequence). The CDR3, as DNA: TGCGCCAGCAGTGAGCCGGGGTACGAGCAGTTCTTC. It specifies CASSEPGYEQFF.

J is TRBJ2-5 and V is TRBV5-1, with TRBD1 matching over 10 bases. Germline lookup yields CDR1 SGHRS and CDR2 YFSETQ. Germline trimming cut 4 bases from V and 5 bases from J; bases unmatched to any gene: 14. This CDR3 region has 17 residues. The chain's CDR3 is CASSQNPDGQGGETQYF. CDR3 coding DNA: TGCGCCAGCAGCCAAAACCCCGACGGACAGGGGGGGGAGACCCAGTACTTC.

This clone was picked up one time. The V call is TRBV11-2, the J call TRBJ1-5, with D perhaps matching TRBD1 (5 bases). This CDR3 region has 16 residues. V lost 4 bases and J lost 8, with 21 bases in between. Germline CDR1 SGHAT, CDR2 FQNNGV. The CDR3 region is CASSSGGFGGTEPQHF. The CDR3 DNA follows: TGTGCCAGCAGCTCCGGGGGGTTCGGGGGGACGGAGCCCCAGCATTTT.

This clone has a single count. CDR3 amino acids: CASSLGQVGEAFF. The DNA for the CDR3 is TGCGCCAGCAGCTTGGGGCAGGTAGGTGAAGCTTTCTTT. The chain employs TRBV5-1 and TRBJ1-1, with no clear D. The CDR3 extends over 13 amino acids. From germline, CDR1 is SGHRS and CDR2 YFSETQ. Deletions cut 0 bases from V and 7 bases from J, with 10 bases between. The full variable domain, its missing parts supplied by reference TRBV5-1 and TRBJ1-1, is KAGVTQTPRYLIKTRGQQVTLSCSPISGHRSVSWYQQTPGQGLQFLFEYFSETQRNKGNFPGRFSGRQFSNSRSEMNVSTLELGDSALYLCASSLGQVGEAFFGQGTRLTVV.

V usage is TRBV27 and J usage is TRBJ1-5, with TRBD1 matching 8 bases. CDR3 size: 14 residues. V trimming: 4 bases; J trimming: 6 bases; junction bases outside the gene matches: 5. Germline values: CDR1 MNHEY, CDR2 SMNVEV (reference sequence). DNA for the CDR3: TGTGCCAGCAGTTCGGACAGGGATGGTCAGCCCCAGCATTTT. Translation gives CASSSDRDGQPQHF.

V and J are TRBV5-1 and TRBJ2-2; D may be TRBD1 (6 bases). CDR3 length: 15 amino acids. The germline V and J ends were trimmed by 2 bases and 2 bases, with 10 bases remaining between them. CDR1 and CDR2 (germline): SGHRS, YFSETQ. CDR3 loop: CASSFTGINTGELFF. The CDR3 bases are TGCGCCAGCAGCTTTACAGGGATTAACACCGGGGAGCTGTTTTTT.

This chain joins TRBV2 and TRBJ2-1; D gene ambiguous. The CDR3 sequence is 13 residues long. The germline V gene encodes CDR1 SNHLY and CDR2 FYNNEI. The ends were cut back, 3 bases at V and 9 bases at J, with 12 bases in the middle. The CDR3 region has the DNA TGTGCCAGCAGTGATCGGGTCAATCTTGAGCAGTTCTTC. Protein product: CASSDRVNLEQFF. Full variable domain (rest looked up from reference TRBV2 and TRBJ2-1): EPEVTQTPSHQVTQMGQEVILRCVPISNHLYFYWYRQILGQKVEFLVSFYNNEISEKSEIFDDQFSVERPDGSNFTLKIRSTKLEDSAMYFCASSDRVNLEQFFGPGTRLTVL.

This clone was observed a single time. The chain couples TRBV19 to TRBJ1-1; D is ambiguous. V was shortened by 7 bases and J by 1 base, with 13 bases between the two germline ends. In germline, CDR1 is LNHDA, CDR2 SQIVND (reference sequence). The length of the CDR3 is 14 residues. The CDR3 reads CASTKAAGNTEAFF. CDR3 sequence (DNA): TGTGCCAGTACCAAGGCGGCTGGGAACACTGAAGCTTTCTTT.

The V gene is TRBV2, the J gene TRBJ2-2; 7 bases are shared with TRBD1. The CDR3 is 15 amino acids. CDR1 SNHLY and CDR2 FYNNEI come from the germline V gene. Trimming removed 6 bases from V and 4 bases from J; junction bases left unmatched: 8. The CDR3 here is CASSRTGGFTGELFF. DNA for the CDR3: TGTGCCAGCAGCCGGACAGGCGGTTTCACCGGGGAGCTGTTTTTT.

This chain links TRBV27 with TRBJ2-3; 11 bases agree with TRBD2. Germline V gives CDR1 MNHEY, CDR2 SMNVEV (reference sequence). V gave up 6 bases and J gave up 11 bases; unmatched junction bases: 7. The CDR3 covers 13 residues. This CDR3 reads CASRPSGGPEQYF. The CDR3 coding sequence is TGTGCCAGCAGGCCTAGCGGGGGGCCGGAGCAGTATTTT.

CDR3 protein: CASSPMTGSPDTEAFF. In nucleotides, the CDR3 is TGTGCCAGCAGTCCTATGACAGGGTCGCCGGACACTGAAGCTTTCTTT. V usage is TRBV28 and J usage is TRBJ1-1, with 7 bases aligning to TRBD1. Germline CDR1 MDHEN, CDR2 SYDVKM. This CDR3 spans 16 amino acids. J lost 3 bases, V lost 5 bases, and 12 bases had no gene match. Combining the CDR3 with reference TRBV28 and TRBJ1-1 gives the whole variable domain DVKVTQSSRYLVKRTGEKVFLECVQDMDHENMFWYRQDPGLGLRLIYFSYDVKMKEKGDIPEGYSVSREKKERFSLILESASTNQTSMYLCASSPMTGSPDTEAFFGQGTRLTVV.

This chain uses TRBV3-1 (or the pseudogene TRBV3-2) with TRBJ2-1, with 12 positions matching TRBD2. From germline, CDR1 is LGHDT and CDR2 YNNKEL (reference sequence). The CDR3 spans 17 residues. The trim removed 4 bases at V and 7 bases at J, leaving 11 bases unmatched. This CDR3 reads CASSLWGLAGGHNEQFF. The DNA for the CDR3 is TGTGCCAGCAGCCTCTGGGGGCTAGCGGGGGGGCATAATGAGCAGTTCTTC.

This chain joins TRBV5-4 and TRBJ1-1; D gene unclear. V lost 2 bases, J lost 0 bases, and 8 bases lay in between. The CDR3 covers 14 residues. The germline gives CDR1 SGHNT, CDR2 YYREEE (reference sequence). CDR3 coding DNA: TGTGCCAGCAGCTTATCTATGATGAACACTGAAGCTTTCTTT. This encodes CASSLSMMNTEAFF. Together with reference TRBV5-4 and TRBJ1-1, the CDR3 gives the full variable domain: ETGVTQSPTHLIKTRGQQVTLRCSSQSGHNTVSWYQQALGQGPQFIFQYYREEENGRGNFPPRFSGLQFPNYSSELNVNALELDDSALYLCASSLSMMNTEAFFGQGTRLTVV.

The V gene is TRBV5-1, the J gene TRBJ2-7, with 14 bases lining up with TRBD2. The CDR3 loop spans 17 amino acids. In germline, CDR1 is SGHRS, CDR2 YFSETQ. With 0 bases clipped from V and 5 bases from J, the junction kept 7 bases outside the gene matches. The CDR3 DNA follows: TGCGCCAGCAGCTTGGGTTGGACTAGCGGGAGGAGAGACGAGCAGTACTTC. Protein: CASSLGWTSGRRDEQYF.